These T cell receptor beta chains were read from a single sample in a study of blood T cell repertoires in COVID-19. Clones were sequenced by immunoSEQ multiplex PCR, and TCRdb holds only the in-frame ones, with some missing. The data hold 200,000 to 250,000 clones, with roughly 79% observed a single time. Sequenced: peripheral blood. All receptors come from a woman over 75 with COVID-19, enrolled during active disease. Each CDR3 is given with its conserved first and last residue. D genes are given only for firm matches. Not every row has a clone size; where given, it reads once, few, many or a size class.

d_call	v_call	j_call	clone_size	cdr3_nt	cdr3_aa
NA	TRBV30	TRBJ1-2	NA	TGTGCCTGGAGCGTCGCCCGGGAACCGAGGGGCTACACCTTC	CAWSVAREPRGYTF
NA	TRBV7-9	TRBJ1-1	NA	TGTGCCAGCAGCTTTGGGGGCTTGGGGACTGAAGCTTTCTTT	CASSFGGLGTEAFF
TRBD2	TRBV18	TRBJ2-7	NA	TGTGCCAGCTCACTTACCGGGACTAGCGGAACCTACGAGCAGTACTTC	CASSLTGTSGTYEQYF
NA	TRBV29-1	TRBJ1-1	NA	TGCAGCGTTGTGAGCCCTCGGGACACTGAAGCTTTCTTT	CSVVSPRDTEAFF
TRBD2	TRBV27	TRBJ2-7	NA	TGTGCCAGCAGTTTCAGAGGGAGTCTGACTAGCGGGAGAGGAGAGCAGTACTTC	CASSFRGSLTSGRGEQYF
TRBD2	TRBV19	TRBJ2-7	NA	TGTGCCAGTAGTATAGCAATGACTAGCGGGGCCTACGAGCAGTACTTC	CASSIAMTSGAYEQYF
NA	TRBV28	TRBJ1-2	NA	TGTGCCACCTGGCAAAGGAACAGATTTGGCTACACCTTC	CATWQRNRFGYTF
NA	TRBV18	TRBJ2-3	NA	TGTGCCAGCTCACCAATGGACAACCCGAGAAATACGCAGTATTTT	CASSPMDNPRNTQYF
NA	TRBV18	TRBJ1-5	NA	TGTGCCAGCTCAGTGGGTAATGCCCGGGGGGAGCCCCAGCATTTT	CASSVGNARGEPQHF
TRBD1	TRBV5-4	TRBJ2-3	once	TGTGCCAGCAGATCACTTTCTGAGACAGGGGTTACAGATACGCAGTATTTT	CASRSLSETGVTDTQYF
TRBD1	TRBV18	TRBJ2-7	NA	TGTGCCAGCTCAGCCGGACAGGGCTCCTACGAGCAGTACTTC	CASSAGQGSYEQYF
NA	TRBV6-6	TRBJ1-1	few	TGTGCCAGCAGTTACCCTGAGAGGAACACTGAAGCTTTCTTT	CASSYPERNTEAFF
NA	TRBV6-6	TRBJ1-2	NA	TGTGCCAGCAGTCTCCAGGGATCCTATGGCTACACCTTC	CASSLQGSYGYTF
TRBD1	TRBV18	TRBJ1-2	NA	TGTGCCAGCTCACCCTCAGACAGGGGCCGTGGCTACACCTTC	CASSPSDRGRGYTF
NA	TRBV18	TRBJ1-4	NA	TGTGCCAGCTCAACGGGACTTGAGGAAAAACTGTTTTTT	CASSTGLEEKLFF
NA	TRBV6-6	TRBJ2-5	NA	TGTGCCAGCAGTTACGTTAAAGGGGATGCAGAGACCCAGTACTTC	CASSYVKGDAETQYF
NA	TRBV27	TRBJ1-2	once	TGTGCCAGCAGTTTGAGGGGGGGCTATGGCTACACCTTC	CASSLRGGYGYTF
TRBD1	TRBV4-1	TRBJ2-7	NA	TGCGCCAGCAGCCAAGATCCCCCAGGGGGCCTCTACGAGCAGTACTTC	CASSQDPPGGLYEQYF
NA	TRBV7-9	TRBJ1-5	NA	TGTGCCAGCAGCTTGTCAGGGGATCAGCCCCAGCATTTT	CASSLSGDQPQHF
NA	TRBV7-8	TRBJ2-3	NA	TGTGCCAGCAGCTTGAGGGCAACCGCAGAAACAGATACGCAGTATTTT	CASSLRATAETDTQYF
NA	TRBV19	TRBJ1-1	few	TGTGCCAGTAGTATAGGTAACAATATGAACACTGAAGCTTTCTTT	CASSIGNNMNTEAFF
NA	TRBV9	TRBJ1-4	NA	TGTGCCAGCAGCTCCCCGCTGGAGGGTGCTGAAAAACTGTTTTTT	CASSSPLEGAEKLFF
NA	TRBV24-1	TRBJ2-1	NA	TGTGCCACCAGTGAGACGGGACTCCTTAGTGTCAATGAGCAGTTCTTC	CATSETGLLSVNEQFF
NA	TRBV25-1	TRBJ1-6	NA	TGTGCCAGCAGTATGGGGGGGGCTTATAATTCACCCCTCCACTTT	CASSMGGAYNSPLHF
TRBD1	TRBV28	TRBJ2-5	NA	TGTGCCACCTATCACCCGGGACAGGCACAAGAGACCCAGTACTTC	CATYHPGQAQETQYF
NA	TRBV19	TRBJ2-3	NA	TGTGCCAGTGTTAAGAGGGCCGGCACAGATACGCAGTATTTT	CASVKRAGTDTQYF
NA	TRBV28	TRBJ1-2	NA	TGTGCCAGCAGTTCGCCAAGACAGGCCTCTAACTATGGCTACACCTTC	CASSSPRQASNYGYTF
NA	TRBV2	TRBJ1-2	NA	TGTGCCAGCAGTGAAAGGTTGGGGCAGGTGCTCTACACCTTC	CASSERLGQVLYTF
NA	TRBV19	TRBJ2-1	NA	TGTGCCAGTAGTATAGGGAATAGCGGCAATGAGCAGTTCTTC	CASSIGNSGNEQFF
TRBD1	TRBV11-3	TRBJ2-2	NA	TGTGCCAGCAGCCTAGGGGGCCCGAACACCGGGGAGCTGTTTTTT	CASSLGGPNTGELFF
NA	TRBV30	TRBJ1-6	few	TGTGCCTGGAGTAGGATAGGCGGCTCCTATAATTCACCCCTCCACTTT	CAWSRIGGSYNSPLHF
NA	TRBV7-9	TRBJ1-2	NA	TGTGCCAGCAGCGTAAAAGGCCGGGGGGCGCTTGGTGGCTATGGCTACACCTTC	CASSVKGRGALGGYGYTF
NA	TRBV19	TRBJ1-2	NA	TGTGCCAGTAGTATTGGGAGAGGATCCTCCTATGGCTACACCTTC	CASSIGRGSSYGYTF
TRBD1	TRBV4-2	TRBJ1-5	NA	TGTGCCAGCAGCCGAGACAGGGGAGAAAATCAGCGGCCCCAGCATTTT	CASSRDRGENQRPQHF
NA	TRBV5-1	TRBJ1-1	NA	TGCGCCAGCAGCGGTGCTACCAGGGCTTTCTTT	CASSGATRAFF
TRBD2	TRBV28	TRBJ2-1	NA	TGTGCCAGCAGTGGAAATGGGGAGGGCATTGACAATGAGCAGTTCTTC	CASSGNGEGIDNEQFF
NA	TRBV6-1	TRBJ1-1	once	TGTGCCAGCAGTGAAGCCCTGCGCCGGGCTTTCTTT	CASSEALRRAFF
TRBD2	TRBV10-3	TRBJ2-2	NA	TGTGCCACCCTCGGACTAGCGGCGAACACCGGGGAGCTGTTTTTT	CATLGLAANTGELFF
NA	TRBV4-1	TRBJ1-1	few	TGCGCCAGCAGGCTCAGGGCGGTGGATCTTCTGAACACTGAAGCTTTCTTT	CASRLRAVDLLNTEAFF
NA	TRBV5-4	TRBJ1-1	NA	TGTGCCAGCAGCCGGGGAGGGGGGACCCCCACTGAAGCTTTCTTT	CASSRGGGTPTEAFF
TRBD2	TRBV18	TRBJ2-5	NA	TGTGCCAGCTCACCGTCAGCGGGACGGATACAAGAGACCCAGTACTTC	CASSPSAGRIQETQYF
TRBD2	TRBV10-2	TRBJ2-1	few	TGCGCCAGCAGCGAGACCGGGACTAGCAGAATTGGTGAGCAGTTCTTC	CASSETGTSRIGEQFF
TRBD1	TRBV3-1/TRBV3-2	TRBJ1-6	NA	TGTGCCAGCAGCCAAATGACAGGGGGTGGGTCACCCCTCCACTTT	CASSQMTGGGSPLHF
NA	TRBV5-1	TRBJ2-3	NA	TGCGCCAGCAGCTTCGGTAGCACAGATACGCAGTATTTT	CASSFGSTDTQYF
TRBD1	TRBV5-1	TRBJ2-3	NA	TGCGCCAGCAGCTTGGTGGGACAGGGACCAGATACGCAGTATTTT	CASSLVGQGPDTQYF
TRBD1	TRBV6-5	TRBJ1-5	NA	TGTGCCAGCAGGAATGGACAGGGCAATCAGCCCCAGCATTTT	CASRNGQGNQPQHF
TRBD2	TRBV7-9	TRBJ2-1	NA	TGTGCCAGCAGCATACTAGCGGGGGTACCCAATGAGCAGTTCTTC	CASSILAGVPNEQFF
TRBD2	TRBV19	TRBJ2-3	NA	TGTGCCAGTAAGCTAGCGGAGACCTTCACAGATACGCAGTATTTT	CASKLAETFTDTQYF
NA	TRBV6-6	TRBJ2-2	NA	TGTGCCAGCAGTTACGGACAAATGAACACCGGGGAGCTGTTTTTT	CASSYGQMNTGELFF
NA	TRBV4-1	TRBJ1-5	NA	TGCGCCAGCAGCCACCTCCGGACAGACCGCAATCAGCCCCAGCATTTT	CASSHLRTDRNQPQHF
TRBD1	TRBV29-1	TRBJ1-3	NA	TGCAGCGTTGAGGGGACAGGGTACAGGAGAAACACCATATATTTT	CSVEGTGYRRNTIYF
NA	TRBV5-1	TRBJ2-5	once	TGCGCCAGCAGCTTGGACGACAGCCAAGAGACCCAGTACTTC	CASSLDDSQETQYF
NA	TRBV6-2/TRBV6-3	TRBJ2-1	NA	TGTGCCAGCAGTTACCAGAGAGGCGAGCAGTTCTTC	CASSYQRGEQFF
NA	TRBV5-6	TRBJ1-2	NA	TGTGCCAGCAGAACGGGGTCCTGGTCTTATGGCTACACCTTC	CASRTGSWSYGYTF
NA	TRBV21-1	TRBJ2-1	NA	TGTGCCAGCAGCAAATCGGGGGGACCTACTGCTAAGTTCTTC	CASSKSGGPTAKFF
NA	TRBV7-9	TRBJ2-3	NA	TGTGCCAGCAGCTACGGGTCCTCCTCCACAGATACGCAGTATTTT	CASSYGSSSTDTQYF
NA	TRBV3-1/TRBV3-2	TRBJ1-3	NA	TGTGCCAGCAGCCAGGGCAGACCCTCTGGAAACACCATATATTTT	CASSQGRPSGNTIYF
NA	TRBV29-1	TRBJ2-1	NA	TGCAGCGTTGTCCCGAGGGGGTCTGAGCAGTTCTTC	CSVVPRGSEQFF
TRBD1	TRBV30	TRBJ1-1	once	TGTGCCTGGGGGGGCCTCGGGACAGGGGGCCCGGGGACTGAAGCTTTCTTT	CAWGGLGTGGPGTEAFF
TRBD2	TRBV4-1	TRBJ2-3	once	TGCGCCAGCGGGGGGGACTCCTCGCGGGCGCAGTATTTT	CASGGDSSRAQYF